The next 27 T cell receptor beta chains were all read from a single sample in a study of T cells in Graves' hyperthyroidism and ophthalmopathy. The investigators amplified TCR beta CDR3 regions from RNA transcripts. HTBI primers were employed in a first-round RT-PCR of the TCR CDR3. In TCRdb, the multiplex PCR reads were re-called with MiXCR into one record per CDR3 protein. The data hold under 350,000 distinct CDR3 sequences, with about an eighth observed a single time. The sequencing input was blood. The origin of the receptors is a woman aged 30 to 39 with Graves' hyperthyroidism that later progressed to Graves' ophthalmopathy.

This clonotype was seen more than once but under ten times. The chain combines TRBV6-1 with TRBJ2-3, with 11 positions matching TRBD2. V lost 4 bases, J lost 6 bases, and 12 bases stayed unmatched. Germline CDR1 is MNHNS and CDR2 is SASEGT. The CDR3 runs to 17 residues. The CDR3 DNA sequence: TGTGCCAGCAGTGGGACTAGCGGGCCCCCGACCACGGATACGCAGTATTTT. Protein sequence: CASSGTSGPPTTDTQYF.

This clonotype was detected many times. The chain joins TRBV6-1 to TRBJ2-7, with TRBD1 matching 7 bases. The CDR3 runs to 13 residues. CDR1 is MNHNS and CDR2 is SASEGT in the germline V gene. The J segment lost 5 bases and the V segment lost 6 bases, leaving 7 bases of the junction unmatched. The CDR3 is CASSGDDRDEQYF. CDR3 coding DNA: TGTGCCAGCAGCGGAGACGACAGGGACGAGCAGTACTTC.

This clonotype was recorded at least ten times. V gene TRBV2 combines with J gene TRBJ2-1, with 9 positions matching TRBD2. V was clipped by 4 bases and J by 4 bases; unmatched bases: 8. Germline V gene data show CDR1 as SNHLY and CDR2 as FYNNEI. The CDR3 is made up of 16 amino acids. The CDR3 sequence: CASSGASGKRYNEQFF. The CDR3 DNA reads as TGTGCCAGCAGTGGAGCTAGCGGGAAACGTTACAATGAGCAGTTCTTC.

This clonotype was observed at least ten times. The chain carries TRBV20-1 and TRBJ2-3; D unclear. Germline-derived CDR1 and CDR2 are DFQATT and SNEGSKA (reference sequence). Trimming cost V 2 bases and J 2 bases, with 14 bases left between them. This CDR3 is built from 15 residues. CDR3 DNA: TGCAGTGCTAGACAGGCTAAGCGAAACACAGATACGCAGTATTTT. The encoded protein is CSARQAKRNTDTQYF.

Many counts were recorded for this clonotype. This rearrangement joins TRBV2 to TRBJ2-5; TRBD2 aligns across 7 bases. J gave up 3 bases and V 10 bases, and 11 bases lay outside the gene matches. CDR1 is SNHLY, CDR2 FYNNEI, per germline. CDR3 size: 14 residues. Here the CDR3 reads CAIQWGGPEETQYF. Written as DNA, the CDR3 is TGTGCCATCCAGTGGGGGGGACCCGAAGAGACCCAGTACTTC.

This clonotype has only a few counts. The chain is built from TRBV6-5 and TRBJ1-5; the D is unclear. The germline gives CDR1 MNHEY, CDR2 SVGAGI. This CDR3 has 17 residues. Trimming pared 1 base from V and 5 bases from J, leaving 18 bases between. The chain's CDR3 is CASSYFPTEEVHQPQHF. The CDR3 region has the DNA TGTGCCAGCAGTTACTTCCCGACGGAGGAGGTGCATCAGCCCCAGCATTTT.

Ten or more counts support this clonotype. The chain recombines TRBV27 with TRBJ2-7; 9 nucleotides align to TRBD2. Germline V CDR1 and CDR2: MNHEY, SMNVEV (reference sequence). V lost 5 bases, J lost 2 bases, and 10 bases stayed unmatched. The CDR3 has 16 amino acids. Here the CDR3 DNA reads TGTGCCAGCAGTAAAACCCTAGCGGGAAGCACCTACGAGCAGTACTTC. Its protein product is CASSKTLAGSTYEQYF.

This clonotype was counted ten times or more. CDR3 loop: CASSLGFREQYF. The CDR3 DNA is TGTGCCAGCAGTTTGGGGTTTCGCGAGCAGTACTTC. The chain employs TRBV28 and TRBJ2-7, with D uncertain. Germline V gene sequence: CDR1 MDHEN, CDR2 SYDVKM. V shed 3 bases and J shed 6 bases, with 9 bases lying between them. This CDR3 contains 12 residues.

This clonotype was detected only a few times. This chain connects TRBV6-1 to TRBJ2-2, with D tentatively TRBD2 (6 bases). The length of the CDR3 is 15 residues. Trimming took off 6 bases at V and 4 bases at J, with 15 bases between the two ends. The V gene's germline CDR1 is MNHNS and CDR2 SASEGT. The CDR3 loop is CASRPTRLSTGELFF. The CDR3 DNA sequence: TGTGCCAGCAGGCCGACTAGATTAAGCACCGGGGAGCTGTTTTTT.

This clonotype was seen many times. The rearrangement joins TRBV29-1 to TRBJ2-3, with 7 bases fitting TRBD2. The CDR3 is made up of 14 amino acids. The V segment lost 4 bases and the J segment 6 bases; nucleotides outside the gene matches: 10. CDR1 is SQVTM and CDR2 is ANQGSEA in the germline V gene. CDR3 in amino acids: CSVVWEGASDTQYF. DNA for the CDR3: TGCAGCGTTGTGTGGGAGGGTGCCTCGGATACGCAGTATTTT.

This clonotype occurred many times. The CDR3 nucleotides read TGTGCCAGCAGCGTAGGGGTAGGCACAGATACGCAGTATTTT. Translating it yields CASSVGVGTDTQYF. The chain carries TRBV9 and TRBJ2-3; D remains ambiguous. Trimming took 0 bases from V and 1 from J, leaving 6 bases between them. Germline lookup yields CDR1 SGDLS and CDR2 YYNGEE. CDR3 length: 14 residues.

This clonotype was counted ten times or more. This rearrangement joins TRBV12-5 to TRBJ1-1; TRBD1 is a possible D gene (6 bases). Germline V gene lookup returns CDR1 LGHNT and CDR2 FRNRAP. Trimming left V 2 bases short and J 0 bases short, with 19 bases between. This CDR3 region has 18 residues. The CDR3 bases are TGTGCTAGTGGTTTGCTCGTAGACAGGTTTGATATGAACACTGAAGCTTTCTTT. It specifies CASGLLVDRFDMNTEAFF.

The table lists this clonotype with a few counts. The chain couples TRBV28 to TRBJ2-2; D is unclear. This CDR3 region has 12 residues. The ends were cut back, 6 bases at V and 6 bases at J, with 8 bases in the middle. Germline V gene data show CDR1 as MDHEN and CDR2 as SYDVKM. The CDR3: CASSPQPGELFF. The CDR3 region has the DNA TGTGCCAGCAGCCCCCAACCCGGGGAGCTGTTTTTT.

This clonotype was counted many times. The chain combines TRBV6-1 with TRBJ1-1; 8 bases map to TRBD1. The junction had 5 bases not matched to a gene; V was cut back by 5 bases and J by 3 bases. The CDR3 spans 14 residues. Germline CDR1 and CDR2: MNHNS and SASEGT. The CDR3 reads CASSHGTGYTEAFF. The DNA for the CDR3 is TGTGCCAGCAGTCACGGGACAGGCTACACTGAAGCTTTCTTT.

V gene TRBV6-1 combines with J gene TRBJ2-5; the D is unclear. Germline V lookup: CDR1 MNHNS, CDR2 SASEGT. V was shortened by 5 bases and J by 1 base, with 14 bases between the two germline ends. This CDR3 is built from 15 residues. CDR3 DNA: TGTGCCAGCAGTCCTAGAGGTTGGGGCCAAGAGACCCAGTACTTC. Translated: CASSPRGWGQETQYF.

The chain uses TRBV7-6 and TRBJ2-3; 12 nucleotides match TRBD2. The CDR3 is 18 amino acids. With V trimmed by 1 base and J by 3 bases, 8 bases remained unmatched. CDR1 is SGHVS and CDR2 is FNYEAQ in the germline V gene. CDR3 sequence (DNA): TGTGCCAGCAGCTTAGTCCCGACTAGCGGGAGATATACAGATACGCAGTATTTT. It specifies CASSLVPTSGRYTDTQYF.

This clonotype occurred many times. V and J are TRBV6-1 and TRBJ1-1; D may be TRBD1 (5 bases). CDR1 MNHNS and CDR2 SASEGT come from the germline V gene. The V gene lost 8 bases and the J gene lost 4 bases, with 17 bases spanning the gap. The CDR3 is made up of 14 amino acids. For the CDR3, the DNA is TGTGCCAGCCATATTCAGGGACTTGGCACTGAAGCTTTCTTT. It translates to CASHIQGLGTEAFF.

V usage is TRBV5-8 and J usage is TRBJ1-4; possibly TRBD1 for D (5 bases). Germline loops: CDR1 SGHTS, CDR2 YDEGEE. V was cut by 2 bases and J by 8 bases, with 16 bases left in between. This CDR3 has 15 amino acids. CDR3 DNA sequence: TGTGCCAGCAGCTTTTCGGGGCGGGCAGGGGAAAAACTGTTTTTT. Encoded protein: CASSFSGRAGEKLFF.

This clonotype has just a few counts. V and J are TRBV19 and TRBJ1-4; D call uncertain. Germline V gives CDR1 LNHDA, CDR2 SQIVND (reference sequence). The CDR3 runs 15 residues. The V gene lost 6 bases and the J gene lost 2 bases, with 13 bases spanning the gap. CDR3 DNA: TGTGCCAGTAGAAGACTCCGGACCACTAATGAAAAACTGTTTTTT. The encoded protein is CASRRLRTTNEKLFF.

This chain joins TRBV4-3 and TRBJ1-4; D possibly corresponds to TRBD1 (5 bases). From germline, CDR1 is LGHNA and CDR2 YSLEER. The CDR3 contains 15 residues. With 5 bases removed from V and 0 bases from J, the gap between germline ends came to 10 bases. DNA of the CDR3: TGCGCCAGCAGCACGACAGCCGCAACTAATGAAAAACTGTTTTTT. Its protein product is CASSTTAATNEKLFF.

The rearrangement joins TRBV4-1 to TRBJ1-5; no reliable D call. V was pared by 3 bases and J by 7 bases, with 13 bases between. CDR1 MGHRA and CDR2 YSYEKL come from the germline V gene. The CDR3 has 14 amino acids. The CDR3 region is CASSHPLRGQPQHF. The CDR3 DNA follows: TGCGCCAGCAGCCACCCCCTTCGTGGGCAGCCCCAGCATTTT.

The table lists this clonotype with a few counts. The chain couples TRBV4-1 to TRBJ2-3; weak D call: TRBD1 (5 bases). CDR1 is MGHRA, CDR2 YSYEKL, per germline. This CDR3 region has 14 residues. The V and J ends lost 6 bases and 4 bases respectively, with 14 bases between them. The CDR3: CASSTTWGADTQYF. CDR3 sequence (DNA): TGCGCCAGCAGTACGACGTGGGGCGCAGATACGCAGTATTTT.

In its sample, this clonotype was seen many times. V usage is TRBV7-2 and J usage is TRBJ2-1; 7 bases map to TRBD2. Germline V gene data show CDR1 as SGHTA and CDR2 as FQGNSA. Trimming removed 5 bases from V and 0 bases from J; junction bases left unmatched: 7. The CDR3 spans 16 residues. This chain's CDR3 is CASSRRLAASYNEQFF. The CDR3 DNA follows: TGTGCCAGCAGCCGACGGCTAGCGGCCTCCTACAATGAGCAGTTCTTC.

This clonotype was picked up many times. The chain has TRBV28 and TRBJ2-7, with D maybe TRBD2 (6 bases). The CDR3 extends over 17 amino acids. Germline CDR1 and CDR2: MDHEN and SYDVKM. V lost 4 bases and J 0 bases, leaving 19 bases between the germline ends. The CDR3 DNA sequence: TGTGCCAGCAGTTCAACCGAGGGCGGGAAGACCTCCTACGAGCAGTACTTC. Protein: CASSSTEGGKTSYEQYF.

This clonotype appeared many times. The chain links TRBV6-1 to TRBJ2-2; either TRBD1 or TRBD2 may supply D (5 bases each). The germline V gene encodes CDR1 MNHNS and CDR2 SASEGT. The CDR3 length is 14 residues. Trimming removed 8 bases at V and 2 bases at J, with 12 bases between. CDR3 in amino acids: CASSGTANTGELFF. The DNA for the CDR3 is TGTGCCAGCTCCGGGACCGCTAACACCGGGGAGCTGTTTTTT.

This clonotype was detected ten times or more. V and J are TRBV19 and TRBJ1-5; TRBD1 aligns across 12 bases. The V segment lost 6 bases and the J segment 7 bases; nucleotides outside the gene matches: 7. The CDR3 is made up of 15 amino acids. Germline V gene sequence: CDR1 LNHDA, CDR2 SQIVND (reference sequence). In DNA form, the CDR3 reads TGTGCCAGTAGGACGGGGACAGGGGGCAGACAGCCCCAGCATTTT. This encodes CASRTGTGGRQPQHF.

This clonotype was detected ten times or more. V usage is TRBV11-2 and J usage is TRBJ2-1; no definite D call. CDR3 length: 11 amino acids. Germline V gives CDR1 SGHAT, CDR2 FQNNGV. V was trimmed by 7 bases and J by 7 bases, leaving 8 bases between them. The CDR3 DNA follows: TGTGCCAGCACCGATACTAATGAGCAGTTCTTC. This encodes CASTDTNEQFF.